This is a list of T cell receptor beta chains from one sample in a study of blood T cell repertoires in COVID-19. The protocol was immunoSEQ multiplex PCR, while the TCRdb copy is restricted to in-frame clones and leaves out a portion. The sample includes 150,000 to 200,000 clones, roughly 84% of them seen just once. The sample comprised peripheral blood. These receptor sequences come from a human donor with acute or convalescent COVID-19. The donor label of this sample is uncertain. Each CDR3 is given with its conserved first and last residue. Each record gives: clone size, J gene, D gene, V gene, CDR3 DNA, CDR3 protein. D genes are given only for firm matches. Clone size is not always given. Where it is, it says once, few, many or a class for expanded clones.

- TRBJ2-7 - TRBV18 TGTGCCAGCTCACTTCGGCCAGGGGACGAGCAGTACTTC CASSLRPGDEQYF
- TRBJ1-2 TRBD1 TRBV7-9 TGTGCCAGCACCTCGACAGGGAACTATGGCTACACCTTC CASTSTGNYGYTF
- TRBJ2-5 - TRBV2 TGTGCCAGCAGTAACGATCGGGGGGCCGGGGAGACCCAGTACTTC CASSNDRGAGETQYF
- TRBJ2-5 TRBD2 TRBV5-1 TGCGCCAGCAGCTTGGAACGAGGACTAGCGGGGGAGGGAGAGACCCAGTACTTC CASSLERGLAGEGETQYF
- TRBJ1-5 TRBD1 TRBV30 TGTGCCTGGAGGGGACAGGGGGCCAACAATCAGCCCCAGCATTTT CAWRGQGANNQPQHF
- TRBJ1-3 TRBD1 TRBV29-1 TGCAGCGTTGAAGGCGGGACAGGGAGGGCTGGAAACACCATATATTTT CSVEGGTGRAGNTIYF
- TRBJ1-6 - TRBV14 TGTGCCAGCAGCCAATATCGGACTCTGAGTTCACCCCTCCACTTT CASSQYRTLSSPLHF
once TRBJ1-1 - TRBV5-1 TGCGCCAGCAACTTAAACGGGAACACTGAAGCTTTCTTT CASNLNGNTEAFF
- TRBJ1-2 TRBD1 TRBV10-3 TGTGCCATCAGGGCTGACAGGGCGGTAGGCGGCTACACCTTC CAIRADRAVGGYTF
- TRBJ2-7 - TRBV28 TGTGCCAGCCTCGCAGACGGGGGATTATACGAGCAGTACTTC CASLADGGLYEQYF
- TRBJ2-1 TRBD1 TRBV11-2 TGTGCCAGCAGCCGAAGGACAGGGAATAGCGATGAGCAGTTCTTC CASSRRTGNSDEQFF
- TRBJ2-7 - TRBV12-5 TGTGCTAGTGGTTTGAACAGGGGGGGATTCAACGAGCAGTACTTC CASGLNRGGFNEQYF
- TRBJ1-1 - TRBV7-8 TGTGCCAGCAGCGCTCAAGGGCAGGGCGGGGGGACTGAAGCTTTCTTT CASSAQGQGGGTEAFF
- TRBJ2-5 - TRBV29-1 TGCAGCGTTGAGGGACTGCACCAAGAGACCCAGTACTTC CSVEGLHQETQYF
- TRBJ2-5 TRBD2 TRBV7-9 TGTGCCAGCAGCCCGGGGCTAGCGGGGGCCCAAGAGACCCAGTACTTC CASSPGLAGAQETQYF